These 7 T cell receptor beta chains share one sample of origin, sequenced in a study. TCRdb analysed the 5' RACE reads with MiXCR anew, one entry per CDR3 protein. The data hold approximately 50,000 distinct CDR3 sequences, with around 20% observed a single time. The sorted Tregs were CD4+CD25+CD127-/low cells. The source material was tumor-infiltrating Tregs sorted from the breast tumor. These receptors were collected from a female donor with breast cancer.

This clonotype was detected only a few times. V is TRBV4-2 and J is TRBJ2-3, with D possibly matching TRBD2 (6 bases). Germline loops: CDR1 LGHNA, CDR2 YNFKEQ. Trimming left V 0 bases short and J 2 bases short, with 12 bases between. CDR3 length: 16 amino acids. CDR3 protein: CASSQDVGGLTDTQYF. The CDR3 DNA reads as TGTGCCAGCAGCCAAGATGTGGGGGGACTCACAGATACGCAGTATTTT.

The V gene is TRBV25-1, the J gene TRBJ2-2; D uncertain. With 0 bases removed from V and 7 bases from J, the gap between germline ends came to 3 bases. CDR3 length: 12 amino acids. CDR1 is MGHDK, CDR2 SYGVNS, per germline. CDR3 protein: CASSEYVGELFF. The CDR3 region has the DNA TGTGCCAGCAGTGAATACGTCGGGGAGCTGTTTTTT.

This clonotype was seen more than once but under ten times. V is TRBV6-1 and J is TRBJ2-2; either TRBD1 or TRBD2 may fit D (5 bases each). Germline V lookup: CDR1 MNHNS, CDR2 SASEGT. The CDR3 consists of 14 residues. Trimming stripped 6 bases from V and 5 bases from J, with 13 bases between. The CDR3 loop reads CASRGDQPTGELFF. As DNA, the CDR3 is TGTGCCAGCAGAGGGGACCAACCGACCGGGGAGCTGTTTTTT.

The chain uses TRBV5-1 and TRBJ2-2; 9 bases agree with TRBD2. The trim removed 0 bases at V and 7 bases at J, leaving 7 bases unmatched. Germline V gives CDR1 SGHRS, CDR2 YFSETQ. The CDR3 totals 16 residues. CDR3 region: CASSLESSGSVGELFF. The CDR3 nucleotides read TGCGCCAGCAGCTTGGAGAGTAGCGGGAGCGTCGGGGAGCTGTTTTTT.

The chain combines TRBV4-2 with TRBJ2-1; TRBD2 aligns across 11 bases. The CDR3 is 19 amino acids. Trimming removed 6 bases from V and 9 bases from J; junction bases left unmatched: 22. Germline assignment: CDR1 LGHNA and CDR2 YNFKEQ. CDR3 protein: CASRGIAGGGGKVVGEQFF. CDR3 coding DNA: TGTGCCAGCAGGGGGATAGCGGGAGGGGGGGGCAAGGTTGTCGGTGAGCAGTTCTTC.

In its sample, this clonotype was seen many times. This rearrangement joins TRBV12-3 or TRBV12-4 to TRBJ2-2; TRBD2 aligns across 8 bases. The CDR3 length is 14 residues. V gave up 3 bases and J gave up 6 bases; unmatched junction bases: 3. In nucleotides, the CDR3 is TGTGCCAGCAGTTTGGGACTAGGGGCCGGGGAGCTGTTTTTT. Its protein product is CASSLGLGAGELFF.

The sample holds many counts of this clonotype. The genes are TRBV7-2 and TRBJ2-7; 15 bases map to TRBD2. CDR3 length: 17 residues. Per the germline V gene, CDR1 is SGHTA and CDR2 is FQGNSA. J lost 0 bases, V lost 5 bases, and 5 bases had no gene match. CDR3: CASSPRTSGGASYEQYF. DNA for the CDR3: TGTGCCAGCAGCCCTCGGACTAGCGGGGGGGCCTCCTACGAGCAGTACTTC.